This T cell receptor beta chain was found in a study of cytomegalovirus exposure and HLA in healthy donors. Unmatched junction bases numbered 0, after V lost 0 bases and J lost 1 base. Germline V gene data show CDR1 as SGHRS and CDR2 as YFSETQ. The CDR3 has 15 residues. PCR amplification relied on 60 Vbeta primers (plus 13 Jbeta primers). Methods used by the authors: Roughly 73 million unique TCR beta chains, roughly 11 million of them shared, were counted by a later analysis. Sequencing was performed with immunoSEQ multiplex PCR; in TCRdb, only in-frame clones are kept and a portion is missing. V, J and clone size derive from that table, while D and trimming were established from the DNA sequence. Of tens of thousands of clones in the sample, around 77% were seen once. Worth noting for this clone: Antigen unknown.

Overall study results and limits: There were some V segments, including TRBV6-2 and TRBV6-3, excluded as indistinguishable. Further analysis, carried out later, found HLA-associated TCR beta chains more clonally expanded than equally common other chains.

The origin of this receptor is a man aged 50-59 years in good health and CMV-seronegative. Sequenced material: PBMCs. The chain is built from TRBV5-1 and TRBJ1-1; 10 bases align to TRBD1. For the CDR3, the DNA is TGCGCCAGCAGCTTGGGGGACAGGGGGAACACTGAAGCTTTCTTT. Translating it yields CASSLGDRGNTEAFF.